Each of the 3 T cell receptor beta chains below was sequenced from the same sample in a study of cytomegalovirus exposure and HLA in healthy donors. Libraries were prepared by immunoSEQ multiplex PCR; TCRdb keeps only in-frame clonotypes and omits some of them. The sample lists about 43,000 clones; roughly 90% were seen once. Sequencing was done on a sample of PBMCs. Receptor source: a man aged 18 to 30 in good health and CMV-seronegative.

CDR3 bases: TGTGCCAGCAGCTTCGGTAGCGGGATCAATGAGCAGTTCTTC. Translation: CASSFGSGINEQFF. The chain recombines TRBV11-2 with TRBJ2-1, with 8 bases lining up with TRBD2. The CDR3 is 14 amino acids. The J segment lost 6 bases and the V segment lost 3 bases, leaving 4 bases of the junction unmatched. In germline, CDR1 is SGHAT, CDR2 FQNNGV. The entire variable domain, with the rest obtained from reference TRBV11-2 and TRBJ2-1, is as follows: EAGVAQSPRYKIIEKRQSVAFWCNPISGHATLYWYQQILGQGPKLLIQFQNNGVVDDSQLPKDRFSAERLKGVDSTLKIQPAKLEDSAVYLCASSFGSGINEQFFGPGTRLTVL.

This chain connects TRBV7-3 to TRBJ1-2, with a weak D call TRBD1 (5 bases). Trimming pared 5 bases from V and 4 bases from J, leaving 14 bases between. Per germline, CDR1 SGHTA and CDR2 FQGTGA. This CDR3 has 14 amino acids. CDR3 coding DNA: TGTGCCAGCAGCCCCGGCCGGGGGAGCTATGGCTACACCTTC. Translated: CASSPGRGSYGYTF.

This clone is classed as medium-sized. This sequence joins TRBV20-1 and TRBJ2-1; perhaps TRBD2 as D (5 bases). This CDR3 has 10 residues. In germline, CDR1 is DFQATT, CDR2 SNEGSKA (reference sequence). The V and J ends lost 1 base and 10 bases respectively, with 5 bases between them. The CDR3 loop reads CSARAGEQFF. The DNA of the CDR3 is TGCAGTGCTAGAGCGGGGGAGCAGTTCTTC.